This T cell receptor beta chain is from a study of cytomegalovirus exposure and HLA in healthy donors. The wider study: The roughly 670 first-cohort repertoires shared a platform with the approximately 120 validation repertoires, as reported in a later analysis.

Generated by immunoSEQ multiplex PCR, the TCRdb table keeps only in-frame clones and is missing some. This sample has hundreds of thousands of clones; roughly 87% occur once, and the top ten carry approximately 12%. The length of the CDR3 is 11 residues. V dropped 3 bases and J dropped 11 bases, with 10 bases sitting between them. CDR1 MNHNS and CDR2 SASEGT come from the germline V gene. In the case of this clone: Its antigen remains unidentified.

General study points: In vitro experiments confirmed that three CMV-associated chains were specific for CMV antigens. It was 150 to 200 TCR beta chains that were listed as cytomegalovirus-associated.

This TCR derives from a man between 18 and 35 years old in good health and CMV-seropositive. This chain uses TRBV6-1 with TRBJ1-1; D not resolved. Input material: PBMCs. CDR3 region: CASSDWQVAFF. The CDR3, as DNA: TGTGCCAGCAGTGACTGGCAAGTGGCTTTCTTT.